This TCR beta chain was obtained from a study of regulatory T cells in long-lasting Graves disease. Study-level information: With positive TSH receptor antibodies and over 5 years of antithyroid drugs, Graves' disease was considered persistent.

Germline V gene data show CDR1 as DFQATT and CDR2 as SNEGSKA (reference sequence). Trimming left V 6 bases short and J 2 bases short, with 14 bases between. This CDR3 is built from 13 residues. Researchers made TCR beta libraries by using iRepertoire HTBI primers and running Arm-PCR on CDR3 regions. TCRdb redid the calling of the multiplex PCR reads with MiXCR, one entry per CDR3 protein. This table has a few hundred thousand distinct CDR3 sequences, around 22% appearing once. Time point described: persistent/refractory GD, antithyroid drugs over 5 years with positive TRAb. After RNA was extracted from PBMCs, the TCR library was made from it.

This receptor was obtained from a female donor with Graves disease. Material: peripheral blood mononuclear cells (PBMCs), obtained when the disease was refractory, from a patient treated with antithyroid drugs. This chain links TRBV20-1 with TRBJ2-7, with D perhaps being TRBD1 or TRBD2 (5 bases each). The CDR3 coding sequence is TGCAGTGCATCCGGGACCCGTCCCTACGAGCAGTACTTC. Its translation: CSASGTRPYEQYF.